The source of this TCR beta chain is a study of technical replicates of blood from several donors. TCRdb's copy holds only in-frame clones and misses some; the assay was immunoSEQ multiplex PCR. The sample carries approximately 58,000 clones, 85% to 90% recorded once. This clone was counted only a few times. This CDR3 spans 15 amino acids. V lost 1 base and J lost 4, with 13 bases in between. Germline CDR1 and CDR2: SGHTA and FQGNSA. The chain uses TRBV7-2 and TRBJ1-2; the D gene is possibly TRBD1 (6 bases). The clonotype comes from a human donor in good health. Some clones in this sample may be carry-over from other donors' samples. Sequencing was carried out using PBMCs. For the CDR3, the DNA is TGTGCCAGCAGCTTAGGAGATGTGGGGGCCTATGGCTACACCTTC. Residues: CASSLGDVGAYGYTF. Combining the CDR3 with reference TRBV7-2 and TRBJ1-2 gives the whole variable domain GAGVSQSPSNKVTEKGKDVELRCDPISGHTALYWYRQSLGQGLEFLIYFQGNSAPDKSGLPSDRFSAERTGGSVSTLTIQRTQQEDSAVYLCASSLGDVGAYGYTFGSGTRLTVV.